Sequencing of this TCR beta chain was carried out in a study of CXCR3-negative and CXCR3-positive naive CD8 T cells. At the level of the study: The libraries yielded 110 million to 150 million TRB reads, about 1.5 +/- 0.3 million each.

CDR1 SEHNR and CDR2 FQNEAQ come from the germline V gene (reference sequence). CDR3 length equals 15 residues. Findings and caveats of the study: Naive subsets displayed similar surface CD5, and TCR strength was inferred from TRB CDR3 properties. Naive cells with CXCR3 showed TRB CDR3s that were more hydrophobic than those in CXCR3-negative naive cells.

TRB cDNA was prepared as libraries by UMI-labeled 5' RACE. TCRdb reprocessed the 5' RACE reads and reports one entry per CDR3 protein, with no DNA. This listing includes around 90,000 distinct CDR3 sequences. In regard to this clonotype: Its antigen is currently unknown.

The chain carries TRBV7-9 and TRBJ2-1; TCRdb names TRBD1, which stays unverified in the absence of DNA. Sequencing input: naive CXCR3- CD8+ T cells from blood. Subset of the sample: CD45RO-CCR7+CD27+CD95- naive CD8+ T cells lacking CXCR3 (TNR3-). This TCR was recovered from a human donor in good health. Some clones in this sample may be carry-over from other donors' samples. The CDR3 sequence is CASSLVPARSYEQFF.